This entry describes one T cell receptor (beta chain). These data come from a study of blood T cell repertoires in COVID-19. In germline, CDR1 is SGHTA, CDR2 FQGNSA. CDR3 size: 14 residues. The V end was cut by 2 bases, the J end by 0 bases, with 8 bases between. The protocol was immunoSEQ multiplex PCR, while the TCRdb copy is restricted to in-frame clones and leaves out a portion. This sample yields 200,000 to 250,000 clones, of which 85% are seen a single time; over 15% belongs to the top ten. Living in about two dozen US areas, the participants were between about 18 and 90 years of age. The sample consisted of PBMCs or T cells enriched from blood (not recorded which). The V gene is TRBV7-2, the J gene TRBJ2-7; perhaps TRBD1 as D (6 bases). The clonotype was recovered from a man between 35 and 55 years old who had recovered from COVID-19. The CDR3 region is CASSLNRVSYEQYF. As DNA, the CDR3 is TGTGCCAGCAGCTTAAACAGGGTCTCCTACGAGCAGTACTTC.